One sample yielded the 6 T cell receptor beta chains listed below, sequenced in a study of blood T cell repertoires in COVID-19 (TCRdb year 2020). The library was generated by the immunoSEQ multiplex PCR assay. Entries here come from immuneACCESS through TCRdb and include only in-frame sequences with V and J called. Some clones fail to appear in such tables; in the studies checked, an unresolved V gene covers under half of the shortfall, and the cause of the remainder is unknown. For this sample there are around 260,000 clones; approximately 90% appear just once. The ten biggest clones cover under 0.95% of the sample. What was sequenced was peripheral blood. All receptors come from a man younger than 40 with acute or convalescent COVID-19.

The chain employs TRBV2 and TRBJ2-1, with D tentatively TRBD2 (5 bases). V was cut by 7 bases and J by 7 bases, with 14 bases left in between. This CDR3 is built from 13 residues. The germline CDR1 and CDR2 sequences are SNHLY and FYNNEI. DNA for the CDR3: TGTGCCAGCACTTCCTGGTCGGGAAATGAGCAGTTCTTC. Translation gives CASTSWSGNEQFF.

Details on this clone: The germline gene is not matched at one end of the junction; a read error may be the cause. The gene calls are TRBV30 and TRBJ1-2; D uncertain. CDR1 and CDR2 (germline): GTSNPN, SVGIG (reference sequence). CDR3 size: 12 residues. CDR3 amino acids: CAWSVGSGLPAF. The CDR3 DNA reads as TGTGCCTGGAGTGTAGGAAGCGGATTACCGGCGTTC.

The gene calls are TRBV3-1 (or the pseudogene TRBV3-2) and TRBJ1-3; 12 nucleotides line up with TRBD1. Trimming took 4 bases from V and 12 from J; bases not matched to a gene: 7. The CDR3 sequence is 14 residues long. Germline V gene lookup returns CDR1 LGHDT and CDR2 YNNKEL (reference sequence). The CDR3 nucleotides read TGTGCCAGCAGCCCGGGACAGGGGGCGGGCAACATATATTTT. Translated, it gives CASSPGQGAGNIYF.

In nucleotides, the CDR3 is TGTGCCAGCAGCCTGGAGAGCTCCTACAATGAGCAGTTCTTC. Its protein product is CASSLESSYNEQFF. This chain uses TRBV9 with TRBJ2-1; D ambiguous. Trimming pared 4 bases from V and 0 bases from J, leaving 8 bases between. This CDR3 region has 14 residues. Germline loops: CDR1 SGDLS, CDR2 YYNGEE. Using reference TRBV9 and TRBJ2-1 for the parts outside the CDR3, the full variable domain is DSGVTQTPKHLITATGQRVTLRCSPRSGDLSVYWYQQSLDQGLQFLIQYYNGEERAKGNILERFSAQQFPDLHSELNLSSLELGDSALYFCASSLESSYNEQFFGPGTRLTVL.

The V and J genes are TRBV5-1 and TRBJ1-1; weak D call: TRBD1 (6 bases). Germline V CDR1 and CDR2: SGHRS, YFSETQ. V lost 6 bases and J lost 1, with 10 bases in between. This CDR3 spans 13 amino acids. CDR3 in amino acids: CASMGHANTEAFF. The CDR3 DNA reads TGCGCCAGCATGGGACACGCGAACACTGAAGCTTTCTTT.

This chain uses TRBV6-5 with TRBJ1-2, with 7 bases that match TRBD1. J gave up 5 bases and V 6 bases, and 9 bases lay outside the gene matches. Looked up from germline, CDR1 is MNHEY and CDR2 is SVGAGI. The CDR3 is 14 residues long. The CDR3 protein is CASRGPGQKYGYTF. The CDR3 DNA reads TGTGCCAGCAGGGGACCGGGACAGAAATATGGCTACACCTTC.